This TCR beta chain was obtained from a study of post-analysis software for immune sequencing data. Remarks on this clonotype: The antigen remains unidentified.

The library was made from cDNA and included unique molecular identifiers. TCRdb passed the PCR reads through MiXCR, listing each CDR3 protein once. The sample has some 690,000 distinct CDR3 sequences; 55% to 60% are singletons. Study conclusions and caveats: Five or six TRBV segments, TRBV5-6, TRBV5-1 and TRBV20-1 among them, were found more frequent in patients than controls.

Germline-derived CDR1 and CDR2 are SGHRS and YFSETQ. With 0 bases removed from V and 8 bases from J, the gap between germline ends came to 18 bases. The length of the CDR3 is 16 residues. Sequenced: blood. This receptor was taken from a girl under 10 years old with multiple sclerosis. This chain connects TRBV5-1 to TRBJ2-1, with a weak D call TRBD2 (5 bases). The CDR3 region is CASSLEADLLFDEQFF. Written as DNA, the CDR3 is TGCGCCAGCAGCTTGGAAGCGGACCTACTCTTCGATGAGCAGTTCTTC.